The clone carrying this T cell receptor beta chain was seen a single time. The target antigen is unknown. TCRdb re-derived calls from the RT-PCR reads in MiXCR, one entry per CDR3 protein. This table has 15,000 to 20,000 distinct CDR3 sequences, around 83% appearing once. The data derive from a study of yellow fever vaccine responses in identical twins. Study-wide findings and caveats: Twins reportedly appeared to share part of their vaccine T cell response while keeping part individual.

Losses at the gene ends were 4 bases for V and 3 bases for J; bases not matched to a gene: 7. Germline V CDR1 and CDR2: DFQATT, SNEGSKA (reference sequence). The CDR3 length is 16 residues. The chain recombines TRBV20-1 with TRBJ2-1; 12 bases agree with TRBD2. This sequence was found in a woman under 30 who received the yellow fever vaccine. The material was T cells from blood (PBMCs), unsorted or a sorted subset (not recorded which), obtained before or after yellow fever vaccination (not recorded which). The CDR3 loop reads CSANSPSGGDYNEQFF. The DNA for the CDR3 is TGCAGTGCTAACTCCCCTAGCGGGGGGGACTACAATGAGCAGTTCTTC.